Below, 15 T cell receptor beta chains from the same sample are listed, as sequenced in a study of shared clonotypes between healthy human individuals. Profiled with immunoSEQ multiplex PCR; TCRdb holds only in-frame clones, not every one. This sample has 850,000 to 1,100,000 clones; 70% to 80% occur once, and the top ten carry 0.89%. The sample taken for sequencing was memory CD4+ T cells from PBMCs. Noted subset: CD45RA-negative fraction. Source of these receptors: a man between 18 and 29 years old in good health. Some clones in this sample may be carry-over from other donors' samples.

V and J are TRBV5-1 and TRBJ2-5, with TRBD2 as a possible D gene (5 bases). This CDR3 spans 14 amino acids. Germline assignment: CDR1 SGHRS and CDR2 YFSETQ. The V end lost 6 bases, the J end lost 3 bases, and 15 bases lay between the germline ends. CDR3 in amino acids: CASTLLLVEETQYF. The CDR3 DNA sequence: TGCGCCAGCACCCTGTTACTAGTGGAAGAGACCCAGTACTTC.

This chain uses TRBV9 with TRBJ1-3; D gene uncertain. The CDR3 spans 12 residues. V lost 7 bases to trimming and J lost 7 bases, with 12 bases between them. Germline V gene sequence: CDR1 SGDLS, CDR2 YYNGEE. As DNA, the CDR3 is TGTGCCAGCTCGGACCGATCTAACACCATATATTTT. This gives the protein CASSDRSNTIYF. Complete variable domain (other parts from reference TRBV9 and TRBJ1-3): DSGVTQTPKHLITATGQRVTLRCSPRSGDLSVYWYQQSLDQGLQFLIQYYNGEERAKGNILERFSAQQFPDLHSELNLSSLELGDSALYFCASSDRSNTIYFGEGSWLTVV.

V and J are TRBV5-4 and TRBJ2-3; no clear D. CDR1 is SGHNT, CDR2 YYREEE, per germline (reference sequence). Deletions cut 4 bases from V and 1 base from J, with 10 bases between. This CDR3 region has 14 residues. CDR3 in amino acids: CASSPTQGTDTQYF. The CDR3, as DNA: TGTGCCAGCAGCCCGACCCAGGGCACAGATACGCAGTATTTT.

The chain carries TRBV7-2 and TRBJ1-4; D unresolved. Germline V lookup: CDR1 SGHTA, CDR2 FQGNSA. The CDR3 length is 15 residues. V was trimmed by 4 bases and J by 4 bases, leaving 13 bases between them. The chain's CDR3 is CASSSIRVVNEKLFF. CDR3 DNA: TGTGCCAGCAGCTCCATACGGGTTGTTAATGAAAAACTGTTTTTT. Supplemented by reference TRBV7-2 and TRBJ1-4, the full variable domain reads GAGVSQSPSNKVTEKGKDVELRCDPISGHTALYWYRQSLGQGLEFLIYFQGNSAPDKSGLPSDRFSAERTGGSVSTLTIQRTQQEDSAVYLCASSSIRVVNEKLFFGSGTQLSVL.

The count of this clone is one. The chain joins TRBV6-1 to TRBJ1-4; TRBD1 agrees at 7 bases. CDR1 is MNHNS and CDR2 is SASEGT in the germline V gene. V gave up 7 bases and J gave up 5 bases; unmatched junction bases: 4. The CDR3 contains 13 residues. CDR3 nucleotide sequence: TGTGCCAGCAAGGGGACAGAGAATGAAAAACTGTTTTTT. Its protein product is CASKGTENEKLFF.

The chain joins TRBV5-1 to TRBJ2-7; D might be TRBD2 (6 bases). Germline CDR1 and CDR2: SGHRS and YFSETQ. CDR3 length: 16 residues. V gave up 2 bases and J gave up 3 bases, with 18 bases separating them. The CDR3 bases are TGCGCCAGCAGCTTAGTAGGCGGGACGGCCCTCTACGAGCAGTACTTC. Its translation: CASSLVGGTALYEQYF.

A note on this clone: The sample has other DNA sequences that encode this CDR3 too. The chain recombines TRBV18 with TRBJ2-2, with 11 positions matching TRBD1. There are 16 residues in the CDR3. The junction had 2 bases not matched to a gene; V was cut back by 1 base and J by 4 bases. Germline CDR1 reads KGHSH; CDR2 reads LQKENI. The CDR3 DNA is TGTGCCAGCTCACCACGGACAGGGGGCCGCACCGGGGAGCTGTTTTTT. It encodes CASSPRTGGRTGELFF.

J is TRBJ1-5 and V is TRBV9; D is possibly TRBD1 (5 bases). This CDR3 has 15 residues. Between the trimmed V and J ends, which lost 3 bases and 5 bases, there was a span of 15 bases. Germline CDR1 reads SGDLS; CDR2 reads YYNGEE. CDR3 loop: CASSASDSSDQPQHF. The CDR3 DNA sequence: TGTGCCAGCAGCGCCTCCGACAGCTCGGATCAGCCCCAGCATTTT.

J is TRBJ2-5 and V is TRBV18; D is possibly TRBD2 (6 bases). The CDR3 spans 14 residues. The V end lost 3 bases, the J end lost 4 bases, and 12 bases lay between the germline ends. Looked up from germline, CDR1 is KGHSH and CDR2 is LQKENI. CDR3 loop: CASSPLGGGETQYF. The CDR3 DNA reads TGTGCCAGCTCACCTCTCGGGGGAGGAGAGACCCAGTACTTC.

V gene TRBV4-3 combines with J gene TRBJ2-4; D not resolved. Per the germline V gene, CDR1 is LGHNA and CDR2 is YSLEER. The CDR3 runs to 13 residues. Trimming removed 0 bases from V and 5 bases from J, with 5 bases in between. This CDR3 is CASSQDDENIQYF. DNA of the CDR3: TGCGCCAGCAGCCAAGACGACGAAAACATTCAGTACTTC.

With regard to this clone: Germline is not matched at one junction end, which may reflect a read error. The chain links TRBV7-3 to TRBJ2-2; D remains unclear. This CDR3 is built from 13 residues. Germline V gene data show CDR1 as SGHTA and CDR2 as FQGTGA. This CDR3 is CASRPSNTGELFF. CDR3 in DNA: TGTGCCAGCCGCCCATCGAATACCGGGGAGCTGTTTTTT.

V gene TRBV11-3 combines with J gene TRBJ2-3; D remains unclear. Germline CDR1 and CDR2: SGHNT and YENEEA. The CDR3 loop spans 13 amino acids. V shed 0 bases and J shed 6 bases, with 7 bases lying between them. The chain's CDR3 is CASSLDYGDTQYF. CDR3 coding DNA: TGTGCCAGCAGCTTAGATTACGGCGATACGCAGTATTTT.

V and J are TRBV5-8 and TRBJ2-4, with unresolved D. The germline CDR1 and CDR2 sequences are SGHTS and YDEGEE. The CDR3 is made up of 17 amino acids. V was trimmed by 0 bases and J by 1 base, leaving 14 bases between them. CDR3 in DNA: TGTGCCAGCAGCTTGGGTCGAGACTCAACGGCCAAAAACATTCAGTACTTC. Encoded protein: CASSLGRDSTAKNIQYF.

This clone showed up just a few times. V gene TRBV7-9 combines with J gene TRBJ1-5; TRBD1 is a possible D gene (5 bases). The germline CDR1 and CDR2 sequences are SEHNR and FQNEAQ (reference sequence). This CDR3 region has 13 residues. Trimming pared 0 bases from V and 6 bases from J, leaving 6 bases between. In nucleotides, the CDR3 is TGTGCCAGCAGCTTAGCGGGGGGTCAGCCCCAGCATTTT. It encodes CASSLAGGQPQHF.

The CDR3 region has the DNA TGTGCCAGCAGTTACGGGGCCTGGATGGCGGATACGCAGTATTTT. Amino acids: CASSYGAWMADTQYF. V and J are TRBV6-5 and TRBJ2-3; weak D call: TRBD1 (5 bases). The V gene's germline CDR1 is MNHEY and CDR2 SVGAGI. The V end was cut by 2 bases, the J end by 6 bases, with 15 bases between. The CDR3 spans 15 residues.